The 10 T cell receptor beta chains presented below share a single source sample, sequenced in a study of OX40 agonist ivuxolimab in advanced cancers. Data came from immunoSEQ multiplex PCR; TCRdb stores just in-frame clones and leaves some out. The sample shows about 79,000 clones, just over 85% of them seen only once. The source material was CD4+ or CD8+ T cells sorted from blood, sampled in a trial of the OX40 agonist ivuxolimab. The receptors originated from an adult with an advanced solid tumor such as melanoma, head and neck, liver or kidney cancer.

The chain recombines TRBV20-1 with TRBJ2-5; D remains unclear. This CDR3 spans 11 amino acids. Germline CDR1 is DFQATT and CDR2 is SNEGSKA (reference sequence). V gave up 3 bases and J gave up 5 bases, with 7 bases separating them. For the CDR3, the DNA is TGCAGTGCTAGTGGGTGGGAGACCCAGTACTTC. This codes for CSASGWETQYF.

The CDR3 DNA reads as TGTGCCAGCAGCCAAGTCCAGGCCGAGCAGTACTTC. Its protein is CASSQVQAEQYF. The chain combines TRBV4-2 with TRBJ2-7; D unresolved. The germline V gene has CDR1 LGHNA and CDR2 YNFKEQ. V was clipped by 1 base and J by 6 bases, with 7 bases between them. The CDR3 is made up of 12 amino acids.

The rearrangement uses TRBV7-2 and TRBJ2-7; maybe TRBD2 (5 bases). The length of the CDR3 is 14 residues. The V end lost 2 bases, the J end lost 6 bases, and 14 bases lay between the germline ends. CDR1 and CDR2 from the germline V gene are SGHTA and FQGNSA. The DNA of the CDR3 is TGTGCCAGCAGCTTACTCCCTAGCCTCCCCGAGCAGTACTTC. It specifies CASSLLPSLPEQYF.

This clone was found once. The CDR3 DNA sequence: TGTGCCAGCAGTTTCGACCCCTTGAGAGAGACCCAGTACTTC. Protein product: CASSFDPLRETQYF. The rearrangement uses TRBV28 and TRBJ2-5; D gene uncertain. Per the germline V gene, CDR1 is MDHEN and CDR2 is SYDVKM. The CDR3 has 14 residues. The V end was cut by 3 bases, the J end by 4 bases, with 12 bases between.

This clone was detected only a few times. V is TRBV11-2 and J is TRBJ1-2, with unresolved D. In germline, CDR1 is SGHAT, CDR2 FQNNGV. Trimming pared 5 bases from V and 2 bases from J, leaving 9 bases between. This CDR3 is built from 13 residues. The CDR3 DNA reads as TGTGCCAGCAGCGCGGACCCGAACTATGGCTACACCTTC. Residues: CASSADPNYGYTF.

This chain connects TRBV7-8 to TRBJ2-7; D might be TRBD2 (5 bases). CDR1 is SGHVS, CDR2 FQNEAQ, per germline. The CDR3 is made up of 13 amino acids. Trimming removed 3 bases from V and 3 bases from J, with 9 bases in between. CDR3 bases: TGTGCCAGCAGCTTCTGGACTGGCTACGAGCAGTACTTC. It is translated as CASSFWTGYEQYF.

This chain uses TRBV27 with TRBJ2-1; D might be TRBD1 or TRBD2, each matching 6 bases. Germline V gene lookup returns CDR1 MNHEY and CDR2 SMNVEV (reference sequence). Trimming stripped 7 bases from V and 2 bases from J, with 21 bases between. This CDR3 is 17 amino acids long. CDR3 protein: CASTPWGAERPYNEQFF. For the CDR3, the DNA is TGTGCCAGCACCCCGTGGGGGGCGGAGCGCCCCTACAATGAGCAGTTCTTC.

The rearrangement joins TRBV6-5 to TRBJ1-2, with D possibly being TRBD1 (6 bases). Germline loops: CDR1 MNHEY, CDR2 SVGAGI. The CDR3 covers 14 residues. V lost 8 bases to trimming and J lost 0 bases, with 13 bases between them. The CDR3 loop reads CASRKGGPNYGYTF. The CDR3, as DNA: TGTGCCAGCCGAAAGGGGGGGCCTAACTATGGCTACACCTTC.

The chain links TRBV7-2 to TRBJ1-2, with D possibly TRBD1 on 5 matching bases. This CDR3 spans 16 amino acids. Trimming left V 1 base short and J 4 bases short, with 16 bases between. CDR1 SGHTA and CDR2 FQGNSA come from the germline V gene. CDR3 protein: CASSLGPGQPFYGYTF. The CDR3 region has the DNA TGTGCCAGCAGCTTAGGCCCGGGGCAGCCGTTCTATGGCTACACCTTC.

This rearrangement joins TRBV9 to TRBJ2-1, with 11 bases that match TRBD2. The V segment lost 4 bases and the J segment 4 bases; nucleotides outside the gene matches: 7. Germline lookup yields CDR1 SGDLS and CDR2 YYNGEE. The CDR3 sequence is 16 residues long. Here the CDR3 reads CASSPLAGGTYNEQFF. CDR3 DNA sequence: TGTGCCAGCAGCCCCTTAGCGGGGGGGACATACAATGAGCAGTTCTTC.